This T cell receptor beta chain stems from a study of blood T cells in healthy people across ages. The study's findings and limits: Both naive CD4+ cell counts and diversity were greater in long-lived donors than in aged donors. Shifts in expanded clonotypes may have been confounded by donor CMV status, which was unknown.

The sample holds a few counts of this clonotype. Its antigen is as yet unknown. Alongside a J-beta primer mix, a sample-barcoded 5' primer served in a second PCR lasting about 7 to 11 cycles. Each CDR3 protein is one row after TCRdb ran MiXCR on the 5' RACE reads. Among 600,000 to 800,000 distinct CDR3 sequences listed, over 40% were seen once. What was sequenced was blood. This TCR was recovered from a woman of 80 years or more in good health.

The CDR3 nucleotides read TGTGCCAGCAGTTTGGAAGGGGCGGTCGGTCAGCCCCAGCATTTT. It codes for CASSLEGAVGQPQHF. The V call is TRBV12-3 or TRBV12-4, the J call TRBJ1-5; D perhaps matches TRBD1 (5 bases). This CDR3 has 15 amino acids. V was pared by 3 bases and J by 6 bases, with 15 bases between.